The present T cell receptor (beta chain) was sequenced within a study of somatic mutations in cytotoxic T cells in rheumatoid arthritis. Magnetic beads with positive selection isolated CD4+ and CD8+ fractions, whose purity was verified by flow cytometry. The CDR3 is made up of 16 amino acids. Per germline, CDR1 SGHVS and CDR2 FNYEAQ. V dropped 5 bases and J dropped 6; count of bases not matched to a gene: 11. TCRdb's table, derived via immunoSEQ multiplex PCR, lists solely in-frame clones and lacks some. The sample holds more than 15,000 clones, about 73% seen once. The chain combines TRBV7-6 with TRBJ2-1; 9 bases align to TRBD2. The clonotype comes from a woman aged 55-70 years in good health. The material sequenced was CD8+ T cells sorted from blood. The DNA of the CDR3 is TGTGCCAGCAGCCCAGCGGCGGGAGGGCCCGTCAATGAGCAGTTCTTC. It yields the protein CASSPAAGGPVNEQFF.